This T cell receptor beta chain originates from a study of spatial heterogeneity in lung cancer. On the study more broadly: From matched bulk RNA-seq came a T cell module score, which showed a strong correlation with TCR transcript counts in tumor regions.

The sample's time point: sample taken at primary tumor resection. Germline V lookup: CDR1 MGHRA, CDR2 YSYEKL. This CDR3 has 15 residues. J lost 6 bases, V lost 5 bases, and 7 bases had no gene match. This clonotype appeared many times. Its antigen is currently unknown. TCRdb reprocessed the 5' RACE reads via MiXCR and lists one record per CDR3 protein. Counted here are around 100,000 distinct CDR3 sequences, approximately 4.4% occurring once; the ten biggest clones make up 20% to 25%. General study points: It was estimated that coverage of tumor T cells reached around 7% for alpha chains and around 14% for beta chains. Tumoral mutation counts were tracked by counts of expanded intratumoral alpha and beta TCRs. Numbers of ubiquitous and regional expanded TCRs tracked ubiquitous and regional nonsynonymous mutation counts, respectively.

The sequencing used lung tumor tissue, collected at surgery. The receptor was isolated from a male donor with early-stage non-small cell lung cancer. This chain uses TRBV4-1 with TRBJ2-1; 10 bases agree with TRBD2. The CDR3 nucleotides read TGCGCCAGCAGCTTGATACTAGCGGGATCCAATGAGCAGTTCTTC. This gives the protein CASSLILAGSNEQFF.